Below are 19 T cell receptor beta chains sequenced from a single sample in a study of neurological immune-mediated disorders. Via MiXCR, TCRdb re-called the 5' RACE reads, giving one row per CDR3 protein. The repertoire holds around 130,000 distinct CDR3 sequences, with more than 2.5% as singletons. Sequenced input: PBMCs. The receptors were sampled from a woman in her twenties or thirties with multiple sclerosis.

This clonotype was counted ten times or more. The chain recombines TRBV12-3 or TRBV12-4 with TRBJ2-1; TRBD2 agrees at 7 bases. The CDR3 consists of 16 residues. V lost 3 bases and J lost 0; bases outside the gene matches: 5. The CDR3 DNA sequence: TGTGCCAGCAGTTTCCGGGAGGTGAGCTCCTACAATGAGCAGTTCTTC. Its translation: CASSFREVSSYNEQFF.

This clonotype was seen ten or more times. This chain connects TRBV20-1 to TRBJ1-5; D is ambiguous. Germline V gene lookup returns CDR1 DFQATT and CDR2 SNEGSKA (reference sequence). V gave up 0 bases and J gave up 5 bases, with 17 bases separating them. There are 16 residues in the CDR3. This chain's CDR3 is CSARDGRSTLDQPQHF. CDR3 nucleotides: TGCAGTGCTAGAGATGGCCGGAGCACGTTGGATCAGCCCCAGCATTTT.

This clonotype came up many times. The chain has TRBV6-5 and TRBJ2-7; TRBD2 is a possible D gene (5 bases). The V gene lost 4 bases and the J gene lost 2 bases, with 12 bases spanning the gap. Germline V gene sequence: CDR1 MNHEY, CDR2 SVGAGI. The CDR3 runs 14 residues. The CDR3, as DNA: TGTGCCAGCAGTTTTGGGAGTCCTCCCTACGAGCAGTACTTC. As protein: CASSFGSPPYEQYF.

The CDR3 loop reads CASSQEGGRQPQHF. CDR3 nucleotide sequence: TGTGCCAGCAGCCAAGAGGGGGGGCGGCAGCCCCAGCATTTT. This chain connects TRBV3-1 to TRBJ1-5; D might be TRBD1 (6 bases). Germline V gene sequence: CDR1 LGHDT, CDR2 YNNKEL (reference sequence). Trimming pared 0 bases from V and 7 bases from J, leaving 10 bases between. The CDR3 is 14 amino acids.

In its sample, this clonotype was seen many times. It is unclear where the CDR3 begins or ends on the DNA, so no DNA is shown, and the CDR3 is as TCRdb lists it. The chain is built from TRBV6-5 and TRBJ1-3. CDR1 is MNHEY and CDR2 is SVGAGI in the germline V gene. The CDR3 spans 15 residues, counting both ends. The CDR3 sequence: CASSSSGGFGNTIYF.

This clonotype was seen many times. The J gene is TRBJ2-2, the V gene TRBV7-2; D gene unclear. The germline V gene encodes CDR1 SGHTA and CDR2 FQGNSA. The CDR3 runs to 14 residues. The V end lost 0 bases, the J end lost 3 bases, and 5 bases lay between the germline ends. CDR3 in DNA: TGTGCCAGCAGCTTAGCCGGACACACCGGGGAGCTGTTTTTT. It encodes CASSLAGHTGELFF.

Ten or more counts support this clonotype. The chain links TRBV5-1 to TRBJ1-1; D is undetermined. V was cut by 2 bases and J by 8 bases, with 7 bases left in between. Germline CDR1 SGHRS, CDR2 YFSETQ. CDR3 length: 11 residues. The CDR3 region has the DNA TGCGCCAGCAGCTTCGGGCTCGAAGCTTTCTTT. The encoded protein is CASSFGLEAFF.

A remark on this clonotype: Just one base apart from a much larger clone, this may be a read error. This chain joins TRBV6-2 or TRBV6-3 and TRBJ2-5; D is undetermined. CDR3 size: 10 residues. Germline CDR1 and CDR2: MNHEY and SVGEGT. The CDR3, as DNA: TGTGTCAGCAGAGGAGAGACCCAGTACTTC. Its translation: CVSRGETQYF.

The table lists this clonotype with many counts. The chain links TRBV6-1 to TRBJ2-5, with 8 bases that match TRBD1. Germline V lookup: CDR1 MNHNS, CDR2 SASEGT. This CDR3 region has 13 residues. The J segment lost 5 bases and the V segment lost 6 bases, leaving 5 bases of the junction unmatched. The CDR3 sequence: CASRRQGIETQYF. CDR3 DNA: TGTGCCAGCAGGCGACAGGGGATTGAGACCCAGTACTTC.

This clonotype was seen at least ten times. This chain links TRBV29-1 with TRBJ2-3, with D possibly being TRBD2 (6 bases). V shed 0 bases and J shed 0 bases, with 16 bases lying between them. This CDR3 has 17 amino acids. Germline V gives CDR1 SQVTM, CDR2 ANQGSEA. CDR3 in DNA: TGCAGCGTTGAAGATTACTCTCTAGCGTCTAGCACAGATACGCAGTATTTT. This codes for CSVEDYSLASSTDTQYF.

At least ten counts were recorded for this clonotype. V usage is TRBV19 and J usage is TRBJ2-2; D is uncertain. This CDR3 has 14 residues. Trimming removed 7 bases from V and 1 base from J, with 10 bases in between. Germline-derived CDR1 and CDR2 are LNHDA and SQIVND (reference sequence). Here the CDR3 DNA reads TGTGCCAGTATCGGCAGTCAGAACACCGGGGAGCTGTTTTTT. As protein: CASIGSQNTGELFF. Full variable domain (remainder filled in from reference TRBV19 and TRBJ2-2): DGGITQSPKYLFRKEGQNVTLSCEQNLNHDAMYWYRQDPGQGLRLIYYSQIVNDFQKGDIAEGYSVSREKKESFPLTVTSAQKNPTAFYLCASIGSQNTGELFFGEGSRLTVL.

This clonotype has ten or more counts. The CDR3 protein is CASSQEVSTSNTEAFF. The CDR3 region has the DNA TGCGCCAGCAGCCAAGAGGTCTCCACCTCGAACACTGAAGCTTTCTTT. The chain has TRBV4-1 and TRBJ1-1; no clear D. V was clipped by 0 bases and J by 1 base, with 12 bases between them. CDR3 length equals 16 residues. In germline, CDR1 is MGHRA, CDR2 YSYEKL.

This clonotype has a count of ten or more. The chain carries TRBV20-1 and TRBJ2-7, with D perhaps matching TRBD1 (5 bases). Germline CDR1 is DFQATT and CDR2 is SNEGSKA (reference sequence). The V and J ends lost 1 base and 0 bases respectively, with 13 bases between them. This CDR3 comprises 15 residues. CDR3 DNA: TGCAGTGCTAGAGTTCACAGGTTGAGCTCCTACGAGCAGTACTTC. Amino acid sequence: CSARVHRLSSYEQYF.

This clonotype was recorded at least ten times. The chain joins TRBV6-5 to TRBJ1-3; the match to TRBD1 covers 10 bases. The germline CDR1 and CDR2 sequences are MNHEY and SVGAGI. The CDR3 totals 15 residues. J lost 7 bases, V lost 4 bases, and 7 bases had no gene match. The CDR3 is CASSFGWGQGNTIYF. CDR3 bases: TGTGCCAGCAGTTTCGGGTGGGGACAGGGGAACACCATATATTTT.

This clonotype was observed many times. The V call is TRBV24-1, the J call TRBJ2-1, with a weak D call TRBD1 (6 bases). Trimming took off 3 bases at V and 7 bases at J, with 9 bases between the two ends. The germline CDR1 and CDR2 sequences are KGHDR and SFDVKD. The CDR3 covers 13 residues. The CDR3 is CATSDDQGNEQFF. In DNA form, the CDR3 reads TGTGCCACCAGTGATGATCAGGGGAATGAGCAGTTCTTC.

This clonotype was seen repeatedly, ten times or more. The chain uses TRBV6-5 and TRBJ1-2; TRBD1 might be the D (5 bases). The CDR3 is 13 residues long. The V end was cut by 2 bases, the J end by 5 bases, with 9 bases between. Germline V gene sequence: CDR1 MNHEY, CDR2 SVGAGI. In nucleotides, the CDR3 is TGTGCCAGCAGTTACGGGGCCCGGTATGGCTACACCTTC. Translation: CASSYGARYGYTF.

This clonotype was seen repeatedly, ten times or more. The chain links TRBV6-5 to TRBJ1-3; D perhaps matches TRBD1 (6 bases). V lost 8 bases, J lost 4 bases, and 18 bases lay in between. The CDR3 sequence is 15 residues long. Germline CDR1 is MNHEY and CDR2 is SVGAGI. The CDR3 region is CASARGGASGNTIYF. As DNA, the CDR3 is TGTGCCAGCGCTCGCGGGGGGGCGTCAGGAAACACCATATATTTT.

This clonotype was detected a few times. This chain uses TRBV10-3 with TRBJ1-1, with 7 bases matching TRBD1. Per the germline V gene, CDR1 is ENHRY and CDR2 is SYGVKD. J was trimmed by 1 base and V by 6 bases; bases with no gene match: 2. This CDR3 region has 13 residues. The CDR3 loop is CAISYRGNTEAFF. The CDR3 bases are TGTGCCATCAGCTACAGGGGGAACACTGAAGCTTTCTTT.

The chain links TRBV9 to TRBJ1-5; maybe TRBD1 (6 bases). This CDR3 has 14 amino acids. CDR1 is SGDLS and CDR2 is YYNGEE in the germline V gene. The V gene lost 0 bases and the J gene lost 6 bases, with 10 bases spanning the gap. The CDR3 DNA follows: TGTGCCAGCAGCGTAGCAGGGGAGGGTCAGCCCCAGCATTTT. Translation: CASSVAGEGQPQHF.